This T cell receptor beta chain was observed in a study of CD8+CD57+ T cells in acquired aplastic anemia. Study findings and constraints: A set of about 28 CD8+ CDR3 sequences was shared between patients and controls, and these sequences appeared highly expressed in patients.

The germline gives CDR1 ENHRY, CDR2 SYGVKD. This CDR3 comprises 17 residues. As concerns this clonotype: Its cognate antigen is unknown. Relative to the germline gene, one junction end is altered; a read error may explain this.

Only patients with CD8+CD57+ cell expansion on flow cytometry were chosen for sequencing. It was genomic DNA that served as the template for profiling TCR beta VDJ and CDR3. TCRdb fed the reads into MiXCR, producing one record per CDR3 protein. The table shows some 140,000 distinct CDR3 sequences, with 52% occurring only once. This TCR came from a human donor with aplastic anemia. The specimen was sorted CD4+, CD8+, or CD8+CD57+ T cells (not recorded which) from PBMCs. The chain employs TRBV10-3 and TRBJ2-3; possibly TRBD1 for D (5 bases). The CDR3 bases are TGTGCCATCAGTGAGTTTGCAGGGTCTGTGGACACAAATACGCAGTATTTT. It translates to CAISEFAGSVDTNTQYF.